Here is one T cell receptor beta chain with its context. The sample comes from a study of blood T cell repertoires in COVID-19. CDR3 size: 15 residues. Deletions cut 0 bases from V and 3 bases from J, with 9 bases between. Germline values: CDR1 SGHRS, CDR2 YFSETQ. Measured with immunoSEQ multiplex PCR; TCRdb has only the in-frame clones, and not every one. This table has roughly 320,000 clones, 90% to 95% appearing once. The receptor was isolated from a woman aged 25-40 years who had been exposed to COVID-19. What was sequenced was PBMCs or T cells enriched from blood (not recorded which). The chain couples TRBV5-1 to TRBJ1-4; D is unresolved. This CDR3 reads CASSLAAGSNEKLFF. The CDR3 DNA follows: TGCGCCAGCAGCTTGGCCGCGGGGTCTAATGAAAAACTGTTTTTT.